The clone carrying this TCR beta chain appeared a few times. The antigen is undetermined. CD4+ cells of the naive, central memory, regulatory and stem cell-like memory types were sorted via CD45RO/CCR7/CD25/CD127/CD95/CD27. Reverse transcription of all isolated RNA meant that expressed TCRB transcripts were sequenced. Profiled with immunoSEQ multiplex PCR; TCRdb holds only in-frame clones, not every one. The data contain 600,000 to 700,000 clones, roughly an eighth of them singletons. V was clipped by 2 bases and J by 5 bases, with 17 bases between them. This CDR3 comprises 15 residues. Germline CDR1 reads SGHNT; CDR2 reads YYREEE (reference sequence). The data were taken from a study of beta chain features in type 1 diabetes. The wider study: No patient-donor differences in age, gender, total cells or subset yield. General study findings and limits: Amplification by PCR could prefer shorter templates, with the same effect in patients and controls. Within patients, naive, central memory and Treg TCRB repertoires seemed more similar than within healthy donors. Across all four CD4+ subsets, people with type 1 diabetes showed modestly shorter TCRB CDR3s.

The chain is built from TRBV5-4 and TRBJ2-7; D uncertain. The receptor comes from a man aged 25 to 40 with type 1 diabetes. The sample comprised naive CD4+ T cells from blood. CDR3 nucleotides: TGTGCCAGCAGCTTTCACATTGGGATCCGAAACGAGCAGTACTTC. Translation: CASSFHIGIRNEQYF.